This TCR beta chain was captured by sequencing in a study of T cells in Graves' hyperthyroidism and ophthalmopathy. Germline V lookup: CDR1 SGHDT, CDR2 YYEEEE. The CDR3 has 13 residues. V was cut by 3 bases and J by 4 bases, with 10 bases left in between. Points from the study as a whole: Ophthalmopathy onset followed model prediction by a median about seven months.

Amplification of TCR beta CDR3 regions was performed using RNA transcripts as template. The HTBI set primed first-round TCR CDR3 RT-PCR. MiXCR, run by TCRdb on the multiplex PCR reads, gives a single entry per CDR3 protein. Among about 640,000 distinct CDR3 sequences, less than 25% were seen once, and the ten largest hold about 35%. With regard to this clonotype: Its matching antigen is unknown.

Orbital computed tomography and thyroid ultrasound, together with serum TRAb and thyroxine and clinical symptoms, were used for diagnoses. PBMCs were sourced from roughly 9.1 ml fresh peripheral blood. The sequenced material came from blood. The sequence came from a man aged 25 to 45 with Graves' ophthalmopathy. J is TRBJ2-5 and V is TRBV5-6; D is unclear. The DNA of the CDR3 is TGTGCCAGCAGCTCTGACTCGGGAGAGACCCAGTACTTC. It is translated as CASSSDSGETQYF.